The rows below give T cell receptor beta chains drawn from one sample of a study of OX40 agonist ivuxolimab in advanced cancers. Method: immunoSEQ multiplex PCR; TCRdb's copy keeps in-frame clones and lacks some. The sample carries 15,000 to 20,000 clones, about 60% recorded once. The sequencing here drew on CD4+ or CD8+ T cells sorted from blood, taken in a trial of the OX40 agonist ivuxolimab. These TCRs come from an adult with an advanced solid tumor such as melanoma, head and neck, liver or kidney cancer. Both conserved end residues are part of each CDR3. The D gene is left open where the match is weak. Clone sizes are given selectively: once, few, many, or a class where the clone is expanded.

.	.	TRBV4-1	15	TRBJ2-1	TGCGCCAGCAGCTCAGACAGGCCTGCCTACAATGAGCAGTTCTTC	CASSSDRPAYNEQFF
few	.	TRBV4-2	19	TRBJ1-1	TGTGCCAGCAGCCAAGTTACAGGGTCTGTGGGAGGATTGGGCACTGAAGCTTTCTTT	CASSQVTGSVGGLGTEAFF
few	TRBD1	TRBV7-9	16	TRBJ1-3	TGTGCCAGCAGCTCAACTCGGACAGGGCCTGGAAACACCATATATTTT	CASSSTRTGPGNTIYF
.	TRBD2	TRBV11-2	16	TRBJ2-3	TGTGCCAGCAGCTCGGGGACTAGCGGGGGGAAAGGGACGCAGTATTTT	CASSSGTSGGKGTQYF
.	.	TRBV4-1	13	TRBJ2-2	TGCGCCAGCAGCCACAGATATGCCGGGGAGCTGTTTTTT	CASSHRYAGELFF
few	TRBD1	TRBV4-1	14	TRBJ2-1	TGCGCCAGCAGCCTCGACAGGGGTATGTATGAGCAGTTCTTC	CASSLDRGMYEQFF
.	TRBD1	TRBV27	14	TRBJ2-7	TGTGCCAGCAGTTGGGCAGGGGGTTACTACGAGCAGTACTTC	CASSWAGGYYEQYF
.	.	TRBV6-1	12	TRBJ1-6	TGTGCCAGCAGAACAGGGTTCTCACCCCTCCACTTT	CASRTGFSPLHF
few	.	TRBV5-1	16	TRBJ2-1	TGCGCCAGCAGCGCTAGGGACCGGAGCTCCTACAATGAGCAGTTCTTC	CASSARDRSSYNEQFF
.	.	TRBV18	17	TRBJ2-7	TGTGCCAGCTCCCACCTCCTAGAGAGGGAGGTGTCCTACGAGCAGTACTTC	CASSHLLEREVSYEQYF
.	.	TRBV5-4	13	TRBJ1-1	TGTGCCAGCAGCTACGCGTCTGGCACTGAAGCTTTCTTT	CASSYASGTEAFF
.	.	TRBV4-1	12	TRBJ2-7	TGCGCCAGCAGCGGAGAGGGGCCCGAGCAGTACTTC	CASSGEGPEQYF
.	TRBD2	TRBV7-6	17	TRBJ2-1	TGTGCCAGCAGCTTAGGCCCAGGAGCGGGGCTTAACAATGAGCAGTTCTTC	CASSLGPGAGLNNEQFF
.	.	TRBV5-5	12	TRBJ1-1	TGTGCCAGCAGCTTGGAAGGGTGGAAAGCTTTCTTT	CASSLEGWKAFF
few	.	TRBV11-2	11	TRBJ2-1	TGTGCCAGCAGACGGGGGAATGAGCAGTTCTTC	CASRRGNEQFF
.	.	TRBV5-4	13	TRBJ1-1	TGTGCCAGCAGCGACGGGGCGTACACTGAAGCTTTCTTT	CASSDGAYTEAFF
.	TRBD1	TRBV7-3	14	TRBJ2-7	TGTGCCAGCAGCCCGGGACAGCTCACCTACGAGCAGTACTTC	CASSPGQLTYEQYF
.	.	TRBV2	12	TRBJ2-7	TGTGCCAGCTGGACTGACTCCTACGAGCAGTACTTC	CASWTDSYEQYF
.	TRBD2	TRBV28	14	TRBJ2-1	TGTGCCAGCAGTCCGAGGACTAGCTACAATGAGCAGTTCTTC	CASSPRTSYNEQFF
.	.	TRBV6-5	13	TRBJ2-5	TGTGCCAGCAGTTACGGACCGGGAGAGACCCAGTACTTC	CASSYGPGETQYF
few	.	TRBV7-3	14	TRBJ2-3	TGTGCCAGCAGCGTTGGGGTCGGCACAGATACGCAGTATTTT	CASSVGVGTDTQYF
few	.	TRBV2	14	TRBJ1-4	TGTGCCAGCAGGAGGGATACGGCGGAGGAAAAACTGTTTTTT	CASRRDTAEEKLFF
.	.	TRBV6-5	15	TRBJ2-5	TGTGCCAGCAGGGGCCAGGGATTTTTCCAAGAGACCCAGTACTTC	CASRGQGFFQETQYF
.	.	TRBV28	16	TRBJ1-2	TGTGCCAGCAGTTTGGACGTCGCGGTTTTATTTTATGGCTACACCTTC	CASSLDVAVLFYGYTF
.	.	TRBV7-2	15	TRBJ2-3	TGTGCCAGCAGCTCAACCCCTCTAGCCTCAGATACGCAGTATTTT	CASSSTPLASDTQYF
few	.	TRBV4-1	13	TRBJ2-1	TGCGCCAGCAGCCTCGTGGGGGACAATGAGCAGTTCTTC	CASSLVGDNEQFF
few	.	TRBV7-9	12	TRBJ2-3	TGTGCCAGCAGCTCGACCGAGGATACGCAGTATTTT	CASSSTEDTQYF
few	.	TRBV7-6	15	TRBJ2-1	TGTGCCAGCACCTCAAGGGACGGAAGGTACAATGAGCAGTTCTTC	CASTSRDGRYNEQFF
.	.	TRBV6-5	15	TRBJ1-4	TGTGCCAGCAGTTGGGGCCCCCCAACTAATGAAAAACTGTTTTTT	CASSWGPPTNEKLFF
.	TRBD2	TRBV6-5	14	TRBJ2-5	TGTGCCAGCAGTGAGACTAGCAATCAAGAGACCCAGTACTTC	CASSETSNQETQYF
.	.	TRBV19	15	TRBJ1-5	TGTGCCAGTAGCATAGGACCGTATAGCAATCAGCCCCAGCATTTT	CASSIGPYSNQPQHF
medium-sized	.	TRBV4-1	16	TRBJ1-5	TGCGCCAGCAGCCAAGATGCCGGGGCGAAGAATCAGCCCCAGCATTTT	CASSQDAGAKNQPQHF
.	.	TRBV5-8	12	TRBJ2-7	TGTGCCAGCAGCTTTGGGCGGGGAGAGCAGTACTTC	CASSFGRGEQYF
.	.	TRBV23-1	16	TRBJ2-6	TGCGCCAGCAGTCCCGCAACGAGGGGTGGGGCCAACGTCCTGACTTTC	CASSPATRGGANVLTF
medium-sized	TRBD2	TRBV4-3	18	TRBJ2-4	TGCGCCAGCAGCCAAGGACTAGCGGGGGGGCCGGGCCAAAACATTCAGTACTTC	CASSQGLAGGPGQNIQYF
.	.	TRBV6-1	12	TRBJ2-7	TGTGCCAGCAGAGGACCAGCCTACGAGCAGTACTTC	CASRGPAYEQYF
.	.	TRBV7-8	12	TRBJ2-7	TGTGCCAGCAGCCTGCTTAGGAGCGAGCAGTACTTC	CASSLLRSEQYF
once	.	TRBV10-1	16	TRBJ2-5	TGCGCCAGCAGTGATAGACCCGGCTTGTACCAAGAGACCCAGTACTTC	CASSDRPGLYQETQYF
few	TRBD2	TRBV7-2	14	TRBJ2-1	TGTGCCAGCAGCTTAGGGGACTATATTAATGAGCAGTTCTTC	CASSLGDYINEQFF
few	.	TRBV6-5	13	TRBJ2-2	TGTGCCAGCAGTTACTTGAGCACCGGGGAGCTGTTTTTT	CASSYLSTGELFF
.	TRBD2	TRBV11-1	15	TRBJ2-5	TGTGCCAGCAGCACCTCTAGCGGCCACCAAGAGACCCAGTACTTC	CASSTSSGHQETQYF